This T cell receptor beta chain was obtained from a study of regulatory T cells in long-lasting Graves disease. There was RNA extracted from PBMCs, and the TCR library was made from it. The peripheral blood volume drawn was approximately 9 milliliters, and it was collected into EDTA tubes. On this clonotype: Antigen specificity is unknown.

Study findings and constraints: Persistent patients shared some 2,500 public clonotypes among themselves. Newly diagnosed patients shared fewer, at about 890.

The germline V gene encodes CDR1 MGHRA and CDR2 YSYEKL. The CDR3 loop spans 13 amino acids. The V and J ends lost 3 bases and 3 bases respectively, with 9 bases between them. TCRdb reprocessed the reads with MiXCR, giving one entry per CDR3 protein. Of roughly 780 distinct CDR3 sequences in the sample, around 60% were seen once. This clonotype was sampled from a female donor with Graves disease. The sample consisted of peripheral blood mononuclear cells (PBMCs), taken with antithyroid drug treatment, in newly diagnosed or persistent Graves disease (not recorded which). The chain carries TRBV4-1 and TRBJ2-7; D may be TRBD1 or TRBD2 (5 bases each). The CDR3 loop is CASSQGPFYEQYF. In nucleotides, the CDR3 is TGCGCCAGCAGCCAGGGACCCTTCTACGAGCAGTACTTC.